The T cell receptor (beta chain) described here comes from a study of T cells in Graves' hyperthyroidism and ophthalmopathy. The TCR beta CDR3 regions underwent amplification using RNA transcripts as the source. During a first-round RT-PCR of the TCR CDR3, the HTBI primer set was used. TCRdb reanalysed the multiplex PCR reads using MiXCR and keeps one entry per CDR3 protein. The sample includes a few hundred thousand distinct CDR3 sequences, 15% to 20% seen only once; the top ten take 15% to 19%. This clonotype occurred many times. Germline V gene data show CDR1 as SGDLS and CDR2 as YYNGEE. Deletions cut 4 bases from V and 5 bases from J, with 18 bases between. This CDR3 is 15 amino acids long.

Specimen: blood. The V gene is TRBV9, the J gene TRBJ1-1, with a tentative D call TRBD1 (6 bases). The receptor's source is a middle-aged woman with Graves' ophthalmopathy. The CDR3: CASSTSGGRGTEAFF. CDR3 bases: TGTGCCAGCAGCACGAGCGGGGGGCGGGGAACTGAAGCTTTCTTT.